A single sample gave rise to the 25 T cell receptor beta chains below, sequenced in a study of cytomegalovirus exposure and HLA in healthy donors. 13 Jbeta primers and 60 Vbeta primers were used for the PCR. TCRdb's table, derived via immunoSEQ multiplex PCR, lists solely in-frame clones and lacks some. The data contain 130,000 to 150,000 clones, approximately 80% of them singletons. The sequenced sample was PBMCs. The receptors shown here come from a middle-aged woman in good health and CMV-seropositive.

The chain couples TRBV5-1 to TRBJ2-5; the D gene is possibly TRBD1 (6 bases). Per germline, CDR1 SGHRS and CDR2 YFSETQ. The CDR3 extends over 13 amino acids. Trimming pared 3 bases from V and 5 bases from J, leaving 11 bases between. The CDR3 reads CASSYEGEETQYF. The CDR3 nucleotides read TGCGCCAGCAGCTATGAGGGGGAGGAGACCCAGTACTTC.

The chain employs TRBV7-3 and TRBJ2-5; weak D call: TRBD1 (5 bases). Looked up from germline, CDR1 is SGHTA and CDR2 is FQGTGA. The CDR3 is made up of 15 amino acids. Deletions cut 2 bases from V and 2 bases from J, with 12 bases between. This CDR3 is CASSLVTGSQETQYF. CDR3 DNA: TGTGCCAGCAGCTTAGTAACAGGCAGTCAAGAGACCCAGTACTTC.

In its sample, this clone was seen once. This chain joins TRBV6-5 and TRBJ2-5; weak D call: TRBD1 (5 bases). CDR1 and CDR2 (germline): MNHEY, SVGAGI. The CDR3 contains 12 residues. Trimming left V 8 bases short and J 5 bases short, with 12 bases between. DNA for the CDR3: TGTGCCAGCGGTGCAGGGTTGGAGACCCAGTACTTC. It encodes CASGAGLETQYF.

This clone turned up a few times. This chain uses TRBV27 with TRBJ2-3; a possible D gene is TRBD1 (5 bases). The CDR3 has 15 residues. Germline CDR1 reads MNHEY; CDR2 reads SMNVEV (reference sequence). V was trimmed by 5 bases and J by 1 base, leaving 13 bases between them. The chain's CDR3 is CASSAQGVRTDTQYF. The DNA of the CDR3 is TGTGCCAGCAGTGCCCAAGGGGTCCGCACAGATACGCAGTATTTT.

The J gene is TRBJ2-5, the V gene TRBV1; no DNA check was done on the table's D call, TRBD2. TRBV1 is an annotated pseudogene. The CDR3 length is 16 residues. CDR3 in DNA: TGCACCAGCAGCCAGGGACCGGGACTAGTTAAAGAGACCCAGTACTTC. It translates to CTSSQGPGLVKETQYF.

CDR3 nucleotides: TGTGCCAGCGACGCGACTAAAGACAGGGGAAACTATGGCTACACCTTC. Amino acid sequence: CASDATKDRGNYGYTF. This chain uses TRBV6-6 with TRBJ1-2, with TRBD1 identical over 8 bases. V was pared by 8 bases and J by 2 bases, with 13 bases of the junction left unmatched. Germline V gene sequence: CDR1 MNHNY, CDR2 SVGAGI (reference sequence). This CDR3 comprises 16 residues.

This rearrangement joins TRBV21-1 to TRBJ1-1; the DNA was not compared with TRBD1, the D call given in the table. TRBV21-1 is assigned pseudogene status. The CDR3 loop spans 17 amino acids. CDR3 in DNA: TGTGCCAGCAGCCAAGAGGAGGACAGGGGTAAGAACACTGAAGCTTTCTTT. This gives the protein CASSQEEDRGKNTEAFF.

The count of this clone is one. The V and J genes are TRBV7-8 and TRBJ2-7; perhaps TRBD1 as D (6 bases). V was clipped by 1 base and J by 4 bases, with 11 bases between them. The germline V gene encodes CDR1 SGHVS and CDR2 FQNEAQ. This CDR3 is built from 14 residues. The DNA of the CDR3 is TGTGCCAGCAGCTTAGGACAGGTTATGTACGAGCAGTACTTC. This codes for CASSLGQVMYEQYF.

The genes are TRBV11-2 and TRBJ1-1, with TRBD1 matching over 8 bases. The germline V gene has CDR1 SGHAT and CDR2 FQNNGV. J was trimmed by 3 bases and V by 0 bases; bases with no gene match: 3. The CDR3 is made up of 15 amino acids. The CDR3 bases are TGTGCCAGCAGCTTAGATGGGACAGGTTACACTGAAGCTTTCTTT. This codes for CASSLDGTGYTEAFF.

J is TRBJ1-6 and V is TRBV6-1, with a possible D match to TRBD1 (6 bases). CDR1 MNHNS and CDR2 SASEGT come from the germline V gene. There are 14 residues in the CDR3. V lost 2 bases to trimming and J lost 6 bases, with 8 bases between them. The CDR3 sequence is CASSEQQGNSPLHF. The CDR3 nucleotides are TGTGCCAGCAGTGAACAACAGGGTAATTCACCCCTCCACTTT.

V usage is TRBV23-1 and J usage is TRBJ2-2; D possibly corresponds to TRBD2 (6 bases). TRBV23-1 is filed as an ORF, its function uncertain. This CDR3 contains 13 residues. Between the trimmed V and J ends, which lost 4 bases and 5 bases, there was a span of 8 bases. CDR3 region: CASSRAGTGELFF. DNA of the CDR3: TGCGCCAGCAGTCGGGCGGGAACCGGGGAGCTGTTTTTT.

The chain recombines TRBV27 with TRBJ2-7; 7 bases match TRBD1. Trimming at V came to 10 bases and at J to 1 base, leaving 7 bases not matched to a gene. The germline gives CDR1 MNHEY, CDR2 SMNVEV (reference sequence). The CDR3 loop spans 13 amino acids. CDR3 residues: CATRDSWSYEQYF. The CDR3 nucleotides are TGTGCCACCCGGGACAGCTGGTCCTACGAGCAGTACTTC.

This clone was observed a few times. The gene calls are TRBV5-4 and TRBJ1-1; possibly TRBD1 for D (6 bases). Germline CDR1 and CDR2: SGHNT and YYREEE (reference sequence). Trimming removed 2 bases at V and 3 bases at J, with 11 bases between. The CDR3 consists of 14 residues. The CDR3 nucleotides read TGTGCCAGCAGCTTTCAGGGGTTCGACACTGAAGCTTTCTTT. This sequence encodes CASSFQGFDTEAFF.

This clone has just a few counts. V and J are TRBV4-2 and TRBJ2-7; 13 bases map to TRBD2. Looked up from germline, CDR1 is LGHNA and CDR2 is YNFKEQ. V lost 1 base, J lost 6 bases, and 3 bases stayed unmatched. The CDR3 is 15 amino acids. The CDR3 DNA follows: TGTGCCAGCAGCCAAGGACTAGCGGGAGGCCGCGAGCAGTACTTC. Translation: CASSQGLAGGREQYF.

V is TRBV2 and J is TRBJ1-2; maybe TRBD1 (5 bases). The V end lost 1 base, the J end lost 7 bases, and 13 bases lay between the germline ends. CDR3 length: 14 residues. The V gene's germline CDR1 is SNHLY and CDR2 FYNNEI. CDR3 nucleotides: TGTGCCAGCAGTGAAGGACAGTTGATCGCTGGCTACACCTTC. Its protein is CASSEGQLIAGYTF.

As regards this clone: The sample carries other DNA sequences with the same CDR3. The CDR3, as DNA: TGTGCCAGCAGCGTAGACTCTACGGGTTCTCCCCTCCACTTT. Protein sequence: CASSVDSTGSPLHF. This rearrangement joins TRBV9 to TRBJ1-6, with D unclear. This CDR3 spans 14 amino acids. Per germline, CDR1 SGDLS and CDR2 YYNGEE. The V end was cut by 0 bases, the J end by 13 bases, with 14 bases between.

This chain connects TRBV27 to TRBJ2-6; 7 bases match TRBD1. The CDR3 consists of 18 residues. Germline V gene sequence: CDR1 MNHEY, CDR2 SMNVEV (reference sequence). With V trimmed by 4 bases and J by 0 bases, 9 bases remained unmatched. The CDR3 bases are TGTGCCAGCAGTTCTTGGACAGGAGGACTCTCTGGGGCCAACGTCCTGACTTTC. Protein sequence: CASSSWTGGLSGANVLTF.

DNA of the CDR3: TGTGCCAGCAGTCCGGTTCTAGCCAAAAACATTCAGTACTTC. Translation: CASSPVLAKNIQYF. The J gene is TRBJ2-4, the V gene TRBV6-5; D is unclear. The V gene's germline CDR1 is MNHEY and CDR2 SVGAGI. The V and J ends lost 5 bases and 0 bases respectively, with 8 bases between them. The CDR3 is 14 residues long.

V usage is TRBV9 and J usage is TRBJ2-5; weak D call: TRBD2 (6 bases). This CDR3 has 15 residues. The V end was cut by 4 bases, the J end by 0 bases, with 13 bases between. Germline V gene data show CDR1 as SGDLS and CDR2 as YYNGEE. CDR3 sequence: CASSPGTLHQETQYF. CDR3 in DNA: TGTGCCAGCAGCCCCGGGACTTTACACCAAGAGACCCAGTACTTC.

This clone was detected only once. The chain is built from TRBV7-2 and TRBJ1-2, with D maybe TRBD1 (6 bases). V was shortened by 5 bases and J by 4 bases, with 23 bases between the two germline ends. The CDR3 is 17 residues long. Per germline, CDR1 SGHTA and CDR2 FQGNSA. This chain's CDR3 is CASSRGSQGRGGYGYTF. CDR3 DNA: TGTGCCAGCAGCCGAGGATCTCAGGGGAGAGGCGGCTATGGCTACACCTTC. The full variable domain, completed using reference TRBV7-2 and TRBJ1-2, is GAGVSQSPSNKVTEKGKDVELRCDPISGHTALYWYRQSLGQGLEFLIYFQGNSAPDKSGLPSDRFSAERTGGSVSTLTIQRTQQEDSAVYLCASSRGSQGRGGYGYTFGSGTRLTVV.

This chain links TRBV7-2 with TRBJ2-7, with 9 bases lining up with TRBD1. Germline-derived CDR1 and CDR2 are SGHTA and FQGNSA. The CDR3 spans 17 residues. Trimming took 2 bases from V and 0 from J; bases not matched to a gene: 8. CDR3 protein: CASSLRGQGVPSYEQYF. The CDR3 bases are TGTGCCAGCAGCTTAAGGGGACAGGGAGTCCCCTCCTACGAGCAGTACTTC. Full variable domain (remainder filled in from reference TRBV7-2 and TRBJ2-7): GAGVSQSPSNKVTEKGKDVELRCDPISGHTALYWYRQSLGQGLEFLIYFQGNSAPDKSGLPSDRFSAERTGGSVSTLTIQRTQQEDSAVYLCASSLRGQGVPSYEQYFGPGTRLTVT.

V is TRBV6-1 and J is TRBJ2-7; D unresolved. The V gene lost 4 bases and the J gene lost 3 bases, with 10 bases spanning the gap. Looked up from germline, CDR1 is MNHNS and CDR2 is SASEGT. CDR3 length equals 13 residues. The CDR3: CASSGSTFYEQYF. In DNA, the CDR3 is TGTGCCAGCAGTGGTTCTACCTTCTACGAGCAGTACTTC.

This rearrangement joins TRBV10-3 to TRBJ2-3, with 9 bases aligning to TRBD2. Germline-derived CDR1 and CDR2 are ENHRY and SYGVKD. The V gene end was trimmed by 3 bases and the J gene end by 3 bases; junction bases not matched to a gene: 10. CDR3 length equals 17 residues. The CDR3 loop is CAISEIELAGWTDTQYF. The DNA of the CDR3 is TGTGCCATCAGTGAAATCGAGCTAGCGGGGTGGACAGATACGCAGTATTTT.

CDR3 residues: CASSSDFDRVYEQYF. The DNA of the CDR3 is TGTGCCAGCAGCTCGGACTTTGACAGGGTCTACGAGCAGTACTTC. The chain links TRBV7-9 to TRBJ2-7, with 7 bases matching TRBD1. CDR1 SEHNR and CDR2 FQNEAQ come from the germline V gene (reference sequence). The V segment lost 4 bases and the J segment 3 bases; nucleotides outside the gene matches: 9. This CDR3 has 15 residues.

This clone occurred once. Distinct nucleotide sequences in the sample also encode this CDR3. The CDR3 DNA reads TGTGCCAGCAGCATTCCGGGAGGAGAGCAGTACTTC. Its translation: CASSIPGGEQYF. The J gene is TRBJ2-7, the V gene TRBV5-4; 7 bases align to TRBD2. This CDR3 has 12 amino acids. Germline lookup yields CDR1 SGHNT and CDR2 YYREEE (reference sequence). V was clipped by 4 bases and J by 7 bases; unmatched bases: 5.